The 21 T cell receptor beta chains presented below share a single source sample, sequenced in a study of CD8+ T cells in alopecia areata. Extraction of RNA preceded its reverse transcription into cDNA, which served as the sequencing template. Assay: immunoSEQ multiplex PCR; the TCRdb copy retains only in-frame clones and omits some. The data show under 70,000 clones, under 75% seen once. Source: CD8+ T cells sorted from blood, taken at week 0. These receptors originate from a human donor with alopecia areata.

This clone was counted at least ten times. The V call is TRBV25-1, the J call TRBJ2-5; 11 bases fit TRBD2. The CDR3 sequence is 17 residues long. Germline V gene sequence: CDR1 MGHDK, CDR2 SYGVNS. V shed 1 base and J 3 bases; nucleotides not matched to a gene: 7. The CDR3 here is CASSELEGLADEETQYF. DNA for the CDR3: TGTGCCAGCAGTGAATTGGAGGGACTAGCGGATGAAGAGACCCAGTACTTC.

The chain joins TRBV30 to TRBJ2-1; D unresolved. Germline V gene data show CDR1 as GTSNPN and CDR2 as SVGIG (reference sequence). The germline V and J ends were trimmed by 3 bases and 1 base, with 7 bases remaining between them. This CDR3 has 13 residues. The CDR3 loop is CAWSPSSYNEQFF. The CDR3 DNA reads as TGTGCCTGGAGCCCCTCTTCCTACAATGAGCAGTTCTTC.

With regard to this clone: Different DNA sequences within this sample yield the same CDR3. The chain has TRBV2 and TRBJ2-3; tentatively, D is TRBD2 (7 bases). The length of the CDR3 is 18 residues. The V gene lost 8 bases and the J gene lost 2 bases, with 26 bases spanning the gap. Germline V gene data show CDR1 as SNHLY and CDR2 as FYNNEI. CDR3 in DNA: TGTGCCAGCGGGAGCCGACTAGAGGGGGGGAGGGACACAGATACGCAGTATTTT. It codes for CASGSRLEGGRDTDTQYF.

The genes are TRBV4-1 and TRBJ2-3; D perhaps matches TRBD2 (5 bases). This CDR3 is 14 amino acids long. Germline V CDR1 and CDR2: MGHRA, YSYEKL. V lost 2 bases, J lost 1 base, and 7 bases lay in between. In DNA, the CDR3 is TGCGCCAGCAGCCAAACAGCGGGCACAGATACGCAGTATTTT. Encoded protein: CASSQTAGTDTQYF.

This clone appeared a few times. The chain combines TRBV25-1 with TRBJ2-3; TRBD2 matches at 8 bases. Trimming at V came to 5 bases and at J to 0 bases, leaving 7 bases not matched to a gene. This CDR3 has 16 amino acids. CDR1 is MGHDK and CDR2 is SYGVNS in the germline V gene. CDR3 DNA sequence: TGTGCCAGCAGTCGGTACACTAGCGGTAGCACAGATACGCAGTATTTT. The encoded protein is CASSRYTSGSTDTQYF.

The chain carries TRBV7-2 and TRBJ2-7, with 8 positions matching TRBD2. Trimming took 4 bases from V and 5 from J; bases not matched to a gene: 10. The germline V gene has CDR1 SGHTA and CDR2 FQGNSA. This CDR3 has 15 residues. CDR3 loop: CASSSASGYADEQYF. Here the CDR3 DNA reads TGTGCCAGCAGCTCAGCTAGCGGGTATGCCGACGAGCAGTACTTC.

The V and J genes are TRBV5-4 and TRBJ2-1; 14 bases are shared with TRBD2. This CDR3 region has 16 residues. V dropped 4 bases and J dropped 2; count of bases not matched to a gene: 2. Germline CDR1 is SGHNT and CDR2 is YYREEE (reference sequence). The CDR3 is CASSKTSGGAYNEQFF. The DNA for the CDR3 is TGTGCCAGCAGCAAGACTAGCGGGGGGGCCTACAATGAGCAGTTCTTC.

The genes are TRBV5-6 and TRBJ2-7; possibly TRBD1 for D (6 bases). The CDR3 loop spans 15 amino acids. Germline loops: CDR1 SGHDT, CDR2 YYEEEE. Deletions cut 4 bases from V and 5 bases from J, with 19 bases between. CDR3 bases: TGTGCCAGCAGCCCAACGTCAAGGGGGAAAAACGAGCAGTACTTC. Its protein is CASSPTSRGKNEQYF.

CDR3 nucleotide sequence: TGCGCCAGCAGCCAAGGTTCAGCCATGAACACTGAAGCTTTCTTT. Translating gives CASSQGSAMNTEAFF. The rearrangement uses TRBV4-1 and TRBJ1-1; D call uncertain. The CDR3 contains 15 residues. V was shortened by 1 base and J by 0 bases, with 9 bases between the two germline ends. Looked up from germline, CDR1 is MGHRA and CDR2 is YSYEKL.

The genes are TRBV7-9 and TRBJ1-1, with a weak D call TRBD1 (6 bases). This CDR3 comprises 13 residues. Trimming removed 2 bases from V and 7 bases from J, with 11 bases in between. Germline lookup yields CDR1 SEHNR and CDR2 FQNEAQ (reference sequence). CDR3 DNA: TGTGCCAGCAGCTTAATCGGACAGCTTGAAGCTTTCTTT. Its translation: CASSLIGQLEAFF.

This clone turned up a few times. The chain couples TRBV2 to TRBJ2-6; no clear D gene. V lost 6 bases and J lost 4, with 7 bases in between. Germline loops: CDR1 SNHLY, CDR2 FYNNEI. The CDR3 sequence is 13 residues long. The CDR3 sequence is CASSISGANVLTF. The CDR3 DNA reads TGTGCCAGCAGCATCTCCGGGGCCAACGTCCTGACTTTC.

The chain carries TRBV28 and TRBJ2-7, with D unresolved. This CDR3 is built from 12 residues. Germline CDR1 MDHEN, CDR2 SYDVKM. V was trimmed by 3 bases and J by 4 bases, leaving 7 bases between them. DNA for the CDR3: TGTGCCAGCAGTTTCCAGTTATACGAGCAGTACTTC. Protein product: CASSFQLYEQYF.

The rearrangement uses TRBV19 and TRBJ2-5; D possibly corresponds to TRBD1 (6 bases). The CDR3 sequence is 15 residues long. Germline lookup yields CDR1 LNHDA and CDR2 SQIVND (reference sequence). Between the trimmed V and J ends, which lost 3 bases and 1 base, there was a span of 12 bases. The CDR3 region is CASSMEGRGQETQYF. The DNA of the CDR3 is TGTGCCAGTAGTATGGAAGGCAGGGGCCAAGAGACCCAGTACTTC.

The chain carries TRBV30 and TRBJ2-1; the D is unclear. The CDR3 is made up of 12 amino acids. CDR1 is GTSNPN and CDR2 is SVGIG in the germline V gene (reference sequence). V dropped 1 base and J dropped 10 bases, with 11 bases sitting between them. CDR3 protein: CAWSGQSGEQFF. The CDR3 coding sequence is TGTGCCTGGAGTGGCCAATCTGGGGAGCAGTTCTTC.

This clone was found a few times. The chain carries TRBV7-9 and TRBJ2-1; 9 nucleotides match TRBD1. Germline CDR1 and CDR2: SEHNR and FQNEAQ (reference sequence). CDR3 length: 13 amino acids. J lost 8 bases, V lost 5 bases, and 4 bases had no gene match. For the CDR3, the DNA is TGTGCCAGCAGCCCGACAGGGGGGCATGAGCAGTTCTTC. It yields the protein CASSPTGGHEQFF.

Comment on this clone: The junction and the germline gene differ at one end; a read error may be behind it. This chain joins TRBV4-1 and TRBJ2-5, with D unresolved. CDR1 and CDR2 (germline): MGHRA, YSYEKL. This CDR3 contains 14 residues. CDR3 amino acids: CASSLIGLQETQYF. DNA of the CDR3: TGTGCCAGCAGCTTAATTGGCCTCCAAGAGACCCAGTACTTC.

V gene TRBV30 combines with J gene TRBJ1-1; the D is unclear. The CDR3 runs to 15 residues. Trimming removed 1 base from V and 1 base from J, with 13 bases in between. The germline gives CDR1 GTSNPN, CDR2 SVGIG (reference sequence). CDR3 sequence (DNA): TGTGCCTGGAGTGCCAAGGTGGAAGGGAACACTGAAGCTTTCTTT. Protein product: CAWSAKVEGNTEAFF.

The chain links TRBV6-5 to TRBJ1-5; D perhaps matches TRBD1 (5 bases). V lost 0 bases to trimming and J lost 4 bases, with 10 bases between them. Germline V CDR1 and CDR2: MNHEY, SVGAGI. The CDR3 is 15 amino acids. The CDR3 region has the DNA TGTGCCAGCAGTTACTCGAGGGGCCCGAATCAGCCCCAGCATTTT. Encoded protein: CASSYSRGPNQPQHF.

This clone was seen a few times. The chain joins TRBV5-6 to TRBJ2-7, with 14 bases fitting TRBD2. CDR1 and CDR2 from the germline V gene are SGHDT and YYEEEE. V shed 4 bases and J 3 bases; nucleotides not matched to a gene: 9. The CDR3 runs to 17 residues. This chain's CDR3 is CASSSPGLAGGLYEQYF. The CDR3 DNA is TGTGCCAGCAGCAGCCCCGGACTAGCGGGAGGACTCTACGAGCAGTACTTC.

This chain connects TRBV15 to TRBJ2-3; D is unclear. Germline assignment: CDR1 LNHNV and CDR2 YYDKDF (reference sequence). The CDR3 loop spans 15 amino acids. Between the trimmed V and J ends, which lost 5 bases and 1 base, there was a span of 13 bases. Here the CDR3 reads CATSETRNGTDTQYF. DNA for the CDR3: TGTGCCACCAGCGAGACGAGGAACGGCACAGATACGCAGTATTTT.

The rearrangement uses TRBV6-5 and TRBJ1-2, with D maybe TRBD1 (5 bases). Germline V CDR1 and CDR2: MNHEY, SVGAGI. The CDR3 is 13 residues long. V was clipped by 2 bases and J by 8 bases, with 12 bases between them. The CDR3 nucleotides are TGTGCCAGCAGTTACGATCAGGGATACGGCTACACCTTC. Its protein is CASSYDQGYGYTF.